This T cell receptor (beta chain) is from a study of T-cell reconstitution after alpha-beta-depleted transplantation in children. The V gene's germline CDR1 is SGDLS and CDR2 YYNGEE. This CDR3 is built from 15 residues. J was trimmed by 5 bases and V by 7 bases; bases with no gene match: 11. Preparation of the TCRbeta library involved a method that used unique molecular identifiers. MiXCR, run by TCRdb on the PCR reads, gives a single entry per CDR3 protein. The data hold about 200,000 distinct CDR3 sequences, with roughly a sixth observed a single time. The sample consisted of PBMCs, mostly from graft donor cells, taken 360 days after TCRalphabeta/CD19-depleted stem cell transplant. The clonotype originates from a male patient aged 2-15 years who had a stem cell transplant for acute lymphoblastic leukemia, so the T cells may come from the graft donor. This chain uses TRBV9 with TRBJ1-2, with TRBD1 matching 10 bases. The DNA for the CDR3 is TGTGCCAGCGGAGGGGGCGGGACAGGGGAGTATGGCTACACCTTC. Its protein product is CASGGGGTGEYGYTF.